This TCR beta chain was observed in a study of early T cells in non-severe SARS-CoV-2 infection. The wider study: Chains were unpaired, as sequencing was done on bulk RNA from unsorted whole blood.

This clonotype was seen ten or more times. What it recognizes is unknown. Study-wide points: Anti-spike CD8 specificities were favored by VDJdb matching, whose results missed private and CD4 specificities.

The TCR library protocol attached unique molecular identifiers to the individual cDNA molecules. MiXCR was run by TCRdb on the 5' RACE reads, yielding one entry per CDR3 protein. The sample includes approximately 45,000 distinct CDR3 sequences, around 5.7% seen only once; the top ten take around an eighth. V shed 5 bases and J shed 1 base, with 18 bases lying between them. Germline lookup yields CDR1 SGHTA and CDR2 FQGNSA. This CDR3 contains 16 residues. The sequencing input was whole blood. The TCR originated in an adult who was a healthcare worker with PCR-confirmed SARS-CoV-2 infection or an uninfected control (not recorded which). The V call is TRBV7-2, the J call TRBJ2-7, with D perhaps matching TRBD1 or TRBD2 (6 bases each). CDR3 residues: CASSPRGQSLSYEQYF. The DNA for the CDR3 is TGTGCCAGCAGCCCTCGGGGGCAATCCTTATCCTACGAGCAGTACTTC.